Each of the 20 T cell receptor beta chains below was sequenced from the same sample in a study of T cell responses to AZD1222 COVID-19 vaccine. The data were produced by immunoSEQ multiplex PCR, yet TCRdb's version contains in-frame clones alone and is incomplete. The data contain roughly 84,000 clones, around nine tenths of them singletons. The starting material was peripheral blood, obtained 28 days after the second AZD1222 dose. These receptors were obtained from an adult who received the AZD1222 COVID-19 vaccine.

V usage is TRBV25-1 and J usage is TRBJ2-2; weak D call: TRBD2 (6 bases). Germline assignment: CDR1 MGHDK and CDR2 SYGVNS. CDR3 length: 13 residues. With 8 bases removed from V and 6 bases from J, the gap between germline ends came to 13 bases. The CDR3 spells CASGYGGAGELFF. The CDR3 DNA is TGTGCCAGCGGCTACGGAGGGGCCGGGGAGCTGTTTTTT.

The chain carries TRBV5-6 and TRBJ1-1; D may be TRBD1 (6 bases). The V and J ends lost 4 bases and 4 bases respectively, with 8 bases between them. There are 12 residues in the CDR3. Germline values: CDR1 SGHDT, CDR2 YYEEEE. The CDR3 protein is CASSPGATEAFF. CDR3 nucleotide sequence: TGTGCCAGCAGCCCAGGGGCCACTGAAGCTTTCTTT.

V is TRBV6-1 and J is TRBJ2-1; D is ambiguous. The germline CDR1 and CDR2 sequences are MNHNS and SASEGT. This CDR3 is built from 12 residues. V was cut by 6 bases and J by 0 bases, with 3 bases left in between. The CDR3 DNA reads TGTGCCAGCAGCCCCTCCTACAATGAGCAGTTCTTC. As protein: CASSPSYNEQFF.

This chain joins TRBV10-1 and TRBJ1-5, with a possible D match to TRBD1 (5 bases). Germline-derived CDR1 and CDR2 are WNHNN and SYGVQD (reference sequence). The CDR3 totals 15 residues. Trimming pared 7 bases from V and 2 bases from J, leaving 15 bases between. CDR3 bases: TGCGCCAGCACCCACTGTGGGGGGGGCAATCAGCCCCAGCATTTT. Translating gives CASTHCGGGNQPQHF.

This chain connects TRBV9 to TRBJ2-1; 10 nucleotides line up with TRBD1. Trimming at V came to 1 base and at J to 8 bases, leaving 21 bases not matched to a gene. Germline CDR1 SGDLS, CDR2 YYNGEE. The CDR3 sequence is 20 residues long. The CDR3 DNA reads as TGTGCCAGCAGCGTAAACCTTAAGTCGGCCCGGACAGGGGGTACGGATGAGCAGTTCTTC. Protein product: CASSVNLKSARTGGTDEQFF.

This sequence joins TRBV29-1 and TRBJ2-2; D remains unclear. Germline V CDR1 and CDR2: SQVTM, ANQGSEA. This CDR3 has 11 amino acids. V gave up 6 bases and J gave up 8 bases, with 10 bases separating them. This CDR3 is CSVGGRGELFF. The CDR3 DNA follows: TGCAGCGTAGGTGGCAGGGGGGAGCTGTTTTTT.

V and J are TRBV5-4 and TRBJ2-2, with 8 bases fitting TRBD2. The CDR3 extends over 16 amino acids. V lost 0 bases, J lost 5 bases, and 6 bases stayed unmatched. Germline values: CDR1 SGHNT, CDR2 YYREEE (reference sequence). This CDR3 is CASSLAGRASTGELFF. The CDR3 region has the DNA TGTGCCAGCAGCTTGGCCGGGAGGGCAAGTACCGGGGAGCTGTTTTTT.

CDR3 nucleotide sequence: TGTGCCAGCAGTATAGTCTATGACAGACTCAGCTCTGGAAACACCATATATTTT. It encodes CASSIVYDRLSSGNTIYF. The chain has TRBV28 and TRBJ1-3, with a possible D match to TRBD1 (5 bases). The V end was cut by 5 bases, the J end by 0 bases, with 20 bases between. CDR1 is MDHEN and CDR2 is SYDVKM in the germline V gene. CDR3 length: 18 residues.

The V call is TRBV4-1, the J call TRBJ2-1, with TRBD2 identical over 14 bases. The trim removed 2 bases at V and 4 bases at J, leaving 13 bases unmatched. Germline CDR1 MGHRA, CDR2 YSYEKL. The CDR3 extends over 20 amino acids. CDR3 amino acids: CASSQRGLAGGNYRYNEQFF. DNA of the CDR3: TGCGCCAGCAGCCAAAGAGGACTAGCGGGGGGTAATTATCGGTACAATGAGCAGTTCTTC.

This clone has a single count. The chain has TRBV7-8 and TRBJ2-7; D not resolved. Germline CDR1 reads SGHVS; CDR2 reads FQNEAQ. CDR3 length: 13 amino acids. The V end lost 2 bases, the J end lost 1 base, and 6 bases lay between the germline ends. In DNA form, the CDR3 reads TGTGCCAGCAGCTTAACAGATTCCTACGAGCAGTACTTC. This translates into CASSLTDSYEQYF.

The rearrangement uses TRBV7-2 and TRBJ1-2, with D tentatively TRBD1 (6 bases). This CDR3 contains 13 residues. Germline V gene sequence: CDR1 SGHTA, CDR2 FQGNSA. V was clipped by 5 bases and J by 8 bases, with 15 bases between them. CDR3 residues: CASSDDPRGGYTF. Written as DNA, the CDR3 is TGTGCCAGCAGCGATGACCCAAGGGGGGGCTACACCTTC.

The chain couples TRBV7-2 to TRBJ2-1; 11 bases fit TRBD2. V was clipped by 1 base and J by 8 bases; unmatched bases: 4. This CDR3 comprises 15 residues. Looked up from germline, CDR1 is SGHTA and CDR2 is FQGNSA. In nucleotides, the CDR3 is TGTGCCAGCAGCTTAGTGGCTAGCGGGGGGCATGAGCAGTTCTTC. The encoded protein is CASSLVASGGHEQFF. The full variable domain, completed using reference TRBV7-2 and TRBJ2-1, is GAGVSQSPSNKVTEKGKDVELRCDPISGHTALYWYRQSLGQGLEFLIYFQGNSAPDKSGLPSDRFSAERTGGSVSTLTIQRTQQEDSAVYLCASSLVASGGHEQFFGPGTRLTVL.

V usage is TRBV5-1 and J usage is TRBJ1-1; D gene uncertain. CDR1 and CDR2 from the germline V gene are SGHRS and YFSETQ. V lost 0 bases and J 2 bases, leaving 8 bases between the germline ends. This CDR3 is built from 14 residues. The CDR3 DNA is TGCGCCAGCAGCTTGGCCCCAGGTAACACTGAAGCTTTCTTT. Residues: CASSLAPGNTEAFF.

The genes are TRBV15 and TRBJ2-7; D gene uncertain. V lost 3 bases and J 0 bases, leaving 24 bases between the germline ends. The CDR3 length is 19 residues. The V gene's germline CDR1 is LNHNV and CDR2 YYDKDF (reference sequence). DNA for the CDR3: TGTGCCACCAGCAGGGGGTGGGCCACTTGGCCAAAAAGCTCCTACGAGCAGTACTTC. It specifies CATSRGWATWPKSSYEQYF.

This rearrangement joins TRBV4-2 to TRBJ1-1, with D possibly being TRBD1 (6 bases). Germline V gene lookup returns CDR1 LGHNA and CDR2 YNFKEQ. V was clipped by 1 base and J by 6 bases, with 21 bases between them. The CDR3 contains 17 residues. The chain's CDR3 is CASSQVGGAGPTAEAFF. The DNA of the CDR3 is TGTGCCAGCAGCCAAGTGGGGGGCGCGGGCCCCACCGCTGAAGCTTTCTTT.

The chain couples TRBV7-3 to TRBJ2-1; a weak D match, TRBD1 (5 bases). This CDR3 has 14 amino acids. CDR1 and CDR2 from the germline V gene are SGHTA and FQGTGA. Trimming cost V 3 bases and J 4 bases, with 10 bases left between them. The CDR3 protein is CASSLGREYNEQFF. Here the CDR3 DNA reads TGTGCCAGCAGCTTGGGCAGGGAATACAATGAGCAGTTCTTC. Based on the CDR3 plus reference TRBV7-3 and TRBJ2-1, the full variable domain is GAGVSQTPSNKVTEKGKYVELRCDPISGHTALYWYRQSLGQGPEFLIYFQGTGAADDSGLPNDRFFAVRPEGSVSTLKIQRTERGDSAVYLCASSLGREYNEQFFGPGTRLTVL.

V gene TRBV15 combines with J gene TRBJ2-7, with 7 positions matching TRBD1. The germline CDR1 and CDR2 sequences are LNHNV and YYDKDF (reference sequence). J was trimmed by 5 bases and V by 4 bases; bases with no gene match: 2. This CDR3 contains 12 residues. The CDR3 here is CATSKTGNEQYF. For the CDR3, the DNA is TGTGCCACCAGCAAGACAGGGAACGAGCAGTACTTC.

This clone has a handful of counts. The chain employs TRBV11-1 and TRBJ2-2; 9 positions agree with TRBD2. This CDR3 has 16 residues. J lost 3 bases, V lost 5 bases, and 7 bases had no gene match. CDR1 is SGHAT and CDR2 is FQDESV in the germline V gene (reference sequence). CDR3 protein: CASSLLGGGDTGELFF. DNA of the CDR3: TGTGCCAGCAGCCTCCTGGGCGGGGGGGACACCGGGGAGCTGTTTTTT.

This clone came up once. The chain links TRBV5-6 to TRBJ2-7; no definite D call. The CDR3 spans 13 residues. Germline CDR1 and CDR2: SGHDT and YYEEEE. Trimming cost V 2 bases and J 4 bases, with 10 bases left between them. CDR3 region: CASSFGRWYEQYF. Written as DNA, the CDR3 is TGTGCCAGCAGCTTCGGTCGATGGTACGAGCAGTACTTC.

The chain employs TRBV4-3 and TRBJ2-7, with D maybe TRBD2 (6 bases). V lost 6 bases to trimming and J lost 3 bases, with 9 bases between them. The CDR3 consists of 12 residues. Germline V lookup: CDR1 LGHNA, CDR2 YSLEER. This CDR3 reads CASSQDYYEQYF. Here the CDR3 DNA reads TGCGCCAGCAGTCAGGACTACTACGAGCAGTACTTC.